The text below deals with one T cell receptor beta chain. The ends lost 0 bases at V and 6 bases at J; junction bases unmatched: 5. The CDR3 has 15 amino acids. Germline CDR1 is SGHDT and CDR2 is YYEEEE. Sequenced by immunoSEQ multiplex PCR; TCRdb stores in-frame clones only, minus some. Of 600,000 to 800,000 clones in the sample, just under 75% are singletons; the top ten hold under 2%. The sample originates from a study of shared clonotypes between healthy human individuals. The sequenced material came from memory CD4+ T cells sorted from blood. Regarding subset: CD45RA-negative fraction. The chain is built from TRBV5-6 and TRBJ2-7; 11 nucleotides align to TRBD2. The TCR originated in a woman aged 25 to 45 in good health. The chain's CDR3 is CASSLGLLAGGEQYF. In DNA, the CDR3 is TGTGCCAGCAGCTTGGGTCTTCTAGCGGGAGGCGAGCAGTACTTC. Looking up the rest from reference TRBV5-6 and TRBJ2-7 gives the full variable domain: DAGVTQSPTHLIKTRGQQVTLRCSPKSGHDTVSWYQQALGQGPQFIFQYYEEEERQRGNFPDRFSGHQFPNYSSELNVNALLLGDSALYLCASSLGLLAGGEQYFGPGTRLTVT.